Listed below are T cell receptor beta chains from one sample, sequenced in a study of CD8+ T cells in alopecia areata. Sequencing was performed with immunoSEQ multiplex PCR; in TCRdb, only in-frame clones are kept and a portion is missing. This table has approximately 180,000 clones, about 55% appearing once. The source was CD8+ T cells sorted from blood, collected at week 24, from a patient treated with tofacitinib. The receptors come from a human donor with alopecia areata. CDR3s include the opening cysteine and the closing phenylalanine or tryptophan. Each record gives: J gene, V gene, D gene, clone size, CDR3 DNA, CDR3 protein. A D gene is named only where the DNA matches it firmly. Some rows have no size entry. The others give once, few or many, or a class for an expanded clone.

J gene: TRBJ2-5; V gene: TRBV11-2; D gene: TRBD2; clone size: NA; CDR3 DNA: TGTGCCAGCAGCTTAGACACAGGGACTAGCCGGTGGGAGACCCAGTACTTC; CDR3 protein: CASSLDTGTSRWETQYF
J gene: TRBJ1-5; V gene: TRBV5-6; D gene: TRBD1; clone size: NA; CDR3 DNA: TGTGCCAGCAGCCGCTCGGGGACAGGGGGTCAGCCCCAGCATTTT; CDR3 protein: CASSRSGTGGQPQHF
J gene: TRBJ1-1; V gene: TRBV5-6; D gene: TRBD1; clone size: once; CDR3 DNA: TGTGCCAGCAGCGCGACAGGGTCAACTGAAGCTTTCTTT; CDR3 protein: CASSATGSTEAFF
J gene: TRBJ1-2; V gene: TRBV2; D gene: NA; clone size: few; CDR3 DNA: TGTGCCAGGCGGGGGGGCAGCGCCTATGGCTACACCTTC; CDR3 protein: CARRGGSAYGYTF
J gene: TRBJ1-5; V gene: TRBV12-5; D gene: NA; clone size: few; CDR3 DNA: TGTGCTAGTGGTTTGGTAGCCAGAGATCAGCCCCAGCATTTT; CDR3 protein: CASGLVARDQPQHF
J gene: TRBJ1-2; V gene: TRBV29-1; D gene: NA; clone size: NA; CDR3 DNA: TGCAGCGTTCAGGGTTCGGATGGCTACACCTTC; CDR3 protein: CSVQGSDGYTF
J gene: TRBJ2-7; V gene: TRBV11-1; D gene: NA; clone size: NA; CDR3 DNA: TGTGCCAGCAGTTTTCAGGGGTTCGAGCAGTACTTC; CDR3 protein: CASSFQGFEQYF
J gene: TRBJ2-7; V gene: TRBV5-4; D gene: TRBD1; clone size: NA; CDR3 DNA: TGTGCCAGCAGACCCGGGACAGGAACCTACGAGCAGTACTTC; CDR3 protein: CASRPGTGTYEQYF
J gene: TRBJ2-2; V gene: TRBV2; D gene: NA; clone size: NA; CDR3 DNA: TGTGCCAGCAGTGCCACCACCGGGGAGCTGTTTTTT; CDR3 protein: CASSATTGELFF
J gene: TRBJ2-5; V gene: TRBV4-3; D gene: NA; clone size: few; CDR3 DNA: TGCGCCAGCAGCCAACTCATTGACACCGCTGACGAAAAAGAGACCCAGTACTTC; CDR3 protein: CASSQLIDTADEKETQYF
J gene: TRBJ2-3; V gene: TRBV5-6; D gene: NA; clone size: once; CDR3 DNA: TGTGCCAGCAGCTTGGCCGAGGGTACAGATACGCAGTATTTT; CDR3 protein: CASSLAEGTDTQYF
J gene: TRBJ2-3; V gene: TRBV12-5; D gene: NA; clone size: NA; CDR3 DNA: TGTGCTAGTGGTTCGACAGACAGCACAGATACGCAGTATTTT; CDR3 protein: CASGSTDSTDTQYF
J gene: TRBJ2-7; V gene: TRBV4-3; D gene: TRBD2; clone size: NA; CDR3 DNA: TGCGCCAGCAGCCAAGATGCAGCGGGGGCAAGCTACGAGCAGTACTTC; CDR3 protein: CASSQDAAGASYEQYF
J gene: TRBJ2-7; V gene: TRBV29-1; D gene: TRBD1; clone size: NA; CDR3 DNA: TGCAGCGCTGCAGACAGGGGGACGTACGAGCAGTACTTC; CDR3 protein: CSAADRGTYEQYF
J gene: TRBJ2-5; V gene: TRBV14; D gene: NA; clone size: NA; CDR3 DNA: TGTGCCAGCAGCCAAGATGAACGGGGGTACCAAGAGACCCAGTACTTC; CDR3 protein: CASSQDERGYQETQYF
J gene: TRBJ1-5; V gene: TRBV4-1; D gene: NA; clone size: few; CDR3 DNA: TGCGCCAGCAGCCAAGGGGGTGGACAGCCCCAGCATTTT; CDR3 protein: CASSQGGGQPQHF
J gene: TRBJ1-5; V gene: TRBV19; D gene: NA; clone size: few; CDR3 DNA: TGTGCCAGTAGTATAGGGTCAGGGAATCAGCCCCAGCATTTT; CDR3 protein: CASSIGSGNQPQHF
J gene: TRBJ2-5; V gene: TRBV7-8; D gene: TRBD2; clone size: NA; CDR3 DNA: TGTGCCAGCAGCCAGTTAGCGGGGGGGCGGAGTCGGGAGACCCAGTACTTC; CDR3 protein: CASSQLAGGRSRETQYF
J gene: TRBJ2-2; V gene: TRBV30; D gene: TRBD2; clone size: few; CDR3 DNA: TGTGCCTGGCAGCGGGGGGGCCCCGGGGAGCTGTTTTTT; CDR3 protein: CAWQRGGPGELFF
J gene: TRBJ2-2; V gene: TRBV27; D gene: TRBD2; clone size: NA; CDR3 DNA: TGTGCCAGCAGTCCGCGGGGGGCTCCGAACACCGGGGAGCTGTTTTTT; CDR3 protein: CASSPRGAPNTGELFF
J gene: TRBJ1-1; V gene: TRBV7-9; D gene: NA; clone size: NA; CDR3 DNA: TGTGCCAGCAGCTTAGTAGCGGGGGCCACTGAAGCTTTCTTT; CDR3 protein: CASSLVAGATEAFF
J gene: TRBJ2-4; V gene: TRBV7-8; D gene: NA; clone size: NA; CDR3 DNA: TGTGCCAGCAGCTTAGACCCCGCTGGACAGCGACAGATGTACTTC; CDR3 protein: CASSLDPAGQRQMYF
J gene: TRBJ1-6; V gene: TRBV14; D gene: NA; clone size: few; CDR3 DNA: TGTGCCAGCAGCCAAGATATCCGGGCCCCCCTCCACTTT; CDR3 protein: CASSQDIRAPLHF
J gene: TRBJ2-2; V gene: TRBV23-1; D gene: TRBD1; clone size: NA; CDR3 DNA: TGCGCCAGCAGCCAGGGGGAGAACACCGGGGAGCTGTTTTTT; CDR3 protein: CASSQGENTGELFF
J gene: TRBJ2-7; V gene: TRBV14; D gene: TRBD1; clone size: NA; CDR3 DNA: TGTGCCAGCAGCCTGGGACAGGTGACCTACGAGCAGTACTTC; CDR3 protein: CASSLGQVTYEQYF
J gene: TRBJ1-2; V gene: TRBV11-1; D gene: TRBD1; clone size: few; CDR3 DNA: TGTGCCAGCACCGGGACAGGCAGAGATGGCTACACCTTC; CDR3 protein: CASTGTGRDGYTF
J gene: TRBJ1-1; V gene: TRBV4-3; D gene: TRBD1; clone size: NA; CDR3 DNA: TGCGCCAGCAGCCAAGAATGGGACAGTATGAACACTGAAGCTTTCTTT; CDR3 protein: CASSQEWDSMNTEAFF
J gene: TRBJ1-1; V gene: TRBV7-9; D gene: NA; clone size: NA; CDR3 DNA: TGTGCCAGCAGTTCTAGTGGTGAAGCTTTCTTT; CDR3 protein: CASSSSGEAFF
J gene: TRBJ1-6; V gene: TRBV5-5; D gene: TRBD1; clone size: NA; CDR3 DNA: TGTGCCAGCAGCTTTCGAGGACAGGCTCTTTGGAATTCACCCCTCCACTTT; CDR3 protein: CASSFRGQALWNSPLHF
J gene: TRBJ2-7; V gene: TRBV11-1; D gene: TRBD2; clone size: few; CDR3 DNA: TGTGCCAGCAGCTTAGCGGCTAGCGGGGGATACGAGCAGTACTTC; CDR3 protein: CASSLAASGGYEQYF
J gene: TRBJ2-3; V gene: TRBV4-3; D gene: TRBD2; clone size: NA; CDR3 DNA: TGCGCCAGCAGCCAGGCCCTAGCGGGGGGGGTCACAGATACGCAGTATTTT; CDR3 protein: CASSQALAGGVTDTQYF
J gene: TRBJ2-3; V gene: TRBV27; D gene: NA; clone size: NA; CDR3 DNA: TGTGCCAGCAGTTTCAATGCCGACCGCCACCTCACAGATACGCAGTATTTT; CDR3 protein: CASSFNADRHLTDTQYF
J gene: TRBJ1-2; V gene: TRBV6-6; D gene: TRBD1; clone size: NA; CDR3 DNA: TGTGCCAGCATCTACGACAGGGGTGAGGGCTACACCTTC; CDR3 protein: CASIYDRGEGYTF
J gene: TRBJ1-1; V gene: TRBV25-1; D gene: NA; clone size: NA; CDR3 DNA: TGTGCCAGCAGTCCAAACACTGAAGCTTTCTTT; CDR3 protein: CASSPNTEAFF
J gene: TRBJ2-3; V gene: TRBV4-3; D gene: TRBD2; clone size: NA; CDR3 DNA: TGCGCCAGCAGCCAACTTAGCGGGACCAGCACAGATACGCAGTATTTT; CDR3 protein: CASSQLSGTSTDTQYF
J gene: TRBJ2-7; V gene: TRBV11-3; D gene: NA; clone size: NA; CDR3 DNA: TGTGCCAGCAGCTCAGTGGGCCAGGGATACCACGAGCAGTACTTC; CDR3 protein: CASSSVGQGYHEQYF
J gene: TRBJ1-2; V gene: TRBV9; D gene: TRBD1; clone size: NA; CDR3 DNA: TGTGCCAGCAGCGTAGCTCAAGACAGGGCGGGCTATGGCTACACCTTC; CDR3 protein: CASSVAQDRAGYGYTF
J gene: TRBJ1-4; V gene: TRBV14; D gene: NA; clone size: NA; CDR3 DNA: TGTGCCAGCAGCCAAGACAAGTGGAAACTGTTTTTT; CDR3 protein: CASSQDKWKLFF
J gene: TRBJ2-7; V gene: TRBV4-1; D gene: NA; clone size: NA; CDR3 DNA: TGCGCCAGCAGCCAGGCCAGGGGTCTCGAGCAGTACTTC; CDR3 protein: CASSQARGLEQYF
J gene: TRBJ2-1; V gene: TRBV29-1; D gene: NA; clone size: NA; CDR3 DNA: TGCAGCCCCCGGGGAGAGAACAATGAGCAGTTCTTC; CDR3 protein: CSPRGENNEQFF
J gene: TRBJ1-1; V gene: TRBV9; D gene: NA; clone size: NA; CDR3 DNA: TGTGCCAGCAGCCCCGAACAGAGACTGAACACTGAAGCTTTCTTT; CDR3 protein: CASSPEQRLNTEAFF